The present entry profiles one T cell receptor beta chain with its context. Antigen: not known. Treatment in this sample: approximately 18 received Ad26.COV2.S at low or high dose, single or two shots; about 5 received placebo; per-sample allocation not given. Day 63 following the first vaccine or placebo injection was when the samples were taken. Whoever gave the sample was an adult aged 18-55 years in Boston. An Ad26 vector was used to express Wuhan-strain SARS-CoV-2 spike as the vaccine. These data come from a study of Ad26.COV2.S vaccination and SARS-CoV-2 variants. Background on the study: Once or twice, 56 days apart, Ad26.COV2.S was delivered intramuscularly.

Regarding the study as a whole: Vaccinated individuals (as opposed to placebo recipients) had higher spike-specific TCR breadth.

Trimming left V 1 base short and J 7 bases short, with 13 bases between. The CDR3 has 14 residues. Germline V gene sequence: CDR1 LNHDA, CDR2 SQIVND (reference sequence). Clones were read by immunoSEQ multiplex PCR, and TCRdb kept only the in-frame ones, dropping some. This sample has 300,000 to 400,000 clones, with 75% to 90% found just once. The chain couples TRBV19 to TRBJ2-5; tentatively, D is TRBD1 (5 bases). The specimen comprised peripheral blood, sampled in a trial of Ad26.COV2.S vaccine versus placebo. This receptor was obtained from a person aged 18-60 years who received the Ad26.COV2.S COVID-19 vaccine or a placebo. CDR3: CASSIGQGMRTQYF. CDR3 coding DNA: TGTGCCAGTAGTATAGGTCAGGGTATGAGGACCCAGTACTTC.